This record covers a single T cell receptor (beta chain). Antigen: not known. Trimming pared 2 bases from V and 2 bases from J, leaving 6 bases between. The CDR3 has 13 amino acids. The V gene's germline CDR1 is SGHTA and CDR2 FQGTGA. These data come from a study of blood T cells in healthy people across ages. Study-wide results and caveats: Correlation between TCR beta diversity and naive T cell percentage was strong.

Sample-barcoded 5' priming and a J-beta primer mix drove a second PCR of about 7 to 12 cycles. TCRdb processed the 5' RACE reads anew with MiXCR; each CDR3 protein has one entry. The data hold some 760,000 distinct CDR3 sequences, with 20% to 30% observed a single time. The sample was also linked to a second study, of T cells of mothers and their children. This second study says: Maternal samples each gave over 9 million TCR beta CDR3 reads, and child samples several million each.

The gene calls are TRBV7-3 and TRBJ2-5; D is unclear. This clonotype was sampled from a boy aged 5 to 17 in good health. The sample was blood. CDR3 bases: TGTGCCAGCAGCTTACAGAATCAAGAGACCCAGTACTTC. It specifies CASSLQNQETQYF.